Shown below are 6 T cell receptor beta chains from a single sample sequenced in a study of blood T cell repertoires in COVID-19. Generated by immunoSEQ multiplex PCR, the TCRdb table keeps only in-frame clones and is missing some. The sample holds over 200,000 clones, 83% seen once. Sequencing was performed on peripheral blood. The receptor source for this set is a man aged 80 or over with acute or convalescent COVID-19.

The gene calls are TRBV11-3 and TRBJ1-2; no clear D. In germline, CDR1 is SGHNT, CDR2 YENEEA. Trimming took 7 bases from V and 0 from J, leaving 9 bases between them. This CDR3 contains 13 residues. The CDR3 sequence: CASTLQPNYGYTF. CDR3 DNA sequence: TGTGCCAGCACCCTACAGCCTAACTATGGCTACACCTTC. Combining the CDR3 with reference TRBV11-3 and TRBJ1-2 gives the whole variable domain EAGVVQSPRYKIIEKKQPVAFWCNPISGHNTLYWYLQNLGQGPELLIRYENEEAVDDSQLPKDRFSAERLKGVDSTLKIQPAELGDSAVYLCASTLQPNYGYTFGSGTRLTVV.

The chain links TRBV4-1 to TRBJ2-3; tentatively, D is TRBD2 (6 bases). Trimming removed 2 bases at V and 6 bases at J, with 15 bases between. Germline V gene data show CDR1 as MGHRA and CDR2 as YSYEKL. This CDR3 has 15 amino acids. The chain's CDR3 is CASSQLGGRGDTQYF. The DNA for the CDR3 is TGCGCCAGCAGCCAACTCGGGGGAAGAGGGGATACGCAGTATTTT.

This clone was picked up a small number of times. The V and J genes are TRBV11-2 and TRBJ2-7, with TRBD1 as a possible D gene (5 bases). V was cut by 3 bases and J by 3 bases, with 18 bases left in between. CDR3 length equals 16 residues. CDR1 is SGHAT and CDR2 is FQNNGV in the germline V gene. This CDR3 is CASSFSPDTGNYEQYF. CDR3 coding DNA: TGTGCCAGCAGCTTTTCCCCGGACACTGGAAACTACGAGCAGTACTTC.

The sample holds many counts of this clone. The chain combines TRBV29-1 with TRBJ2-3; 13 bases agree with TRBD2. This CDR3 has 16 residues. Germline V gene lookup returns CDR1 SQVTM and CDR2 ANQGSEA. The ends lost 6 bases at V and 11 bases at J; junction bases unmatched: 17. Here the CDR3 reads CSVVPRLAGGDIGQYF. The CDR3 coding sequence is TGCAGCGTCGTTCCGCGACTAGCGGGGGGTGATATAGGGCAGTATTTT.

This clone was counted only a few times. This sequence joins TRBV5-1 and TRBJ2-7; TRBD1 might be the D (5 bases). In germline, CDR1 is SGHRS, CDR2 YFSETQ. Trimming shortened V by 2 bases and J by 5 bases, and 17 bases separated the two germline ends. The CDR3 has 15 residues. The CDR3 loop is CASSFSGNSYDEQYF. For the CDR3, the DNA is TGCGCCAGCAGCTTCTCAGGGAACAGTTACGACGAGCAGTACTTC.

The chain is built from TRBV3-1 (or the pseudogene TRBV3-2) and TRBJ2-2; no reliable D call. Between the trimmed V and J ends, which lost 1 base and 4 bases, there was a span of 7 bases. The CDR3 has 14 amino acids. CDR1 and CDR2 (germline): LGHDT, YNNKEL (reference sequence). This CDR3 reads CASSQGSVTGELFF. The CDR3 DNA is TGTGCCAGCAGCCAAGGTTCGGTCACCGGGGAGCTGTTTTTT.